This TCR beta chain was obtained from a study of tumor-infiltrating lymphocytes in primary liver carcinoma. Study-wide background: Donors had hepatocellular carcinoma or combined HCC and intrahepatic cholangiocarcinoma. Study-wide results and limits: With p = 0.039, the top-250-clone fraction in tumors significantly exceeded that in blood.

The researchers obtained blood RNA from unsorted whole blood and also extracted germline DNA. Researchers reported drawing 3.5 to 4 milliliters of peripheral blood before surgery. Germline CDR1 SGHAT, CDR2 FQNNGV. The CDR3 contains 12 residues. A constant-region primer primed TCR beta cDNA synthesis from about 0.55 ug of total RNA. Libraries covering TCR beta were generated through three nested multiplex PCR rounds (using a slightly modified ARM-PCR). TRBV1-TRBV30 forward and Cbeta reverse primers drove the first two roughly 10-cycle rounds. TCRdb ran MiXCR on the multiplex PCR reads and lists one entry per CDR3 protein. Among 330,000 or so distinct CDR3 sequences, 65% were seen once, and the ten largest hold about 6.3%. This clonotype was seen a few times. Its matching antigen is unknown. Germline is not matched at one junction end, which may reflect a read error.

Sequenced material: peripheral blood. This receptor was obtained from a man in his forties with primary liver carcinoma and hepatitis B virus infection. V is TRBV11-2 and J is TRBJ2-3, with D maybe TRBD2 (5 bases). DNA of the CDR3: TGTGCCAGCAGCATTGGTAGCGATACGCACTATTTT. Translated, it gives CASSIGSDTHYF.